Reported below is one TCR beta chain. Assay used: immunoSEQ multiplex PCR; TCRdb lists only in-frame clones, some missing. In the table there are approximately 91,000 clones, about 88% of which are singletons. The sample is drawn from a study of T cell responses to AZD1222 COVID-19 vaccine. The sequences come from peripheral blood, collected on day 0 of AZD1222 vaccination. This clonotype was sampled from an adult in good health.

CDR3 nucleotides: TGTGCCAGTAGTATAGATCTCGTTGGTAAAGAAAAACTGTTTTTT. This sequence encodes CASSIDLVGKEKLFF. The chain joins TRBV19 to TRBJ1-4; D is uncertain. The germline V gene encodes CDR1 LNHDA and CDR2 SQIVND (reference sequence). The V gene lost 0 bases and the J gene lost 8 bases, with 13 bases spanning the gap. The CDR3 runs to 15 residues.